These 22 T cell receptor beta chains came from one sample sequenced in a study of Ad26.COV2.S vaccination and SARS-CoV-2 variants. Treatment in this sample: some 20 received Ad26.COV2.S at low or high dose, single or two shots; about 5 received placebo; per-sample allocation not given. The study sampled participants on day 63 after the first vaccine or placebo injection. Some clones are missing from TCRdb's copy, which holds only in-frame ones; the method was immunoSEQ multiplex PCR. The data contain some 450,000 clones, less than 95% of them singletons. The source was peripheral blood, collected in a trial of Ad26.COV2.S vaccine versus placebo. The receptors here all came from a person aged 18 to 65 who received the Ad26.COV2.S COVID-19 vaccine or a placebo.

The chain carries TRBV27 and TRBJ2-7, with D unclear. The CDR3 sequence is 14 residues long. Trimming stripped 4 bases from V and 5 bases from J, with 15 bases between. The germline V gene has CDR1 MNHEY and CDR2 SMNVEV (reference sequence). CDR3 amino acids: CASSSPFLGDEQYF. CDR3 sequence (DNA): TGTGCCAGCAGTTCACCGTTCTTGGGCGACGAGCAGTACTTC.

This chain uses TRBV19 with TRBJ2-5; TRBD2 matches 10 bases. J lost 2 bases, V lost 3 bases, and 3 bases had no gene match. Germline CDR1 is LNHDA and CDR2 is SQIVND (reference sequence). This CDR3 has 15 amino acids. CDR3 loop: CASSIGTSAQETQYF. In nucleotides, the CDR3 is TGTGCCAGTAGTATTGGGACTAGCGCTCAAGAGACCCAGTACTTC.

J is TRBJ1-2 and V is TRBV6-2 or TRBV6-3, with TRBD1 as a possible D gene (6 bases). The ends were cut back, 5 bases at V and 8 bases at J, with 18 bases in the middle. CDR1 and CDR2 (germline): MNHEY, SVGEGT. The CDR3 covers 14 residues. CDR3 in amino acids: CASSNTGQSDGYTF. The DNA of the CDR3 is TGTGCCAGCAGTAACACCGGACAGTCAGACGGCTACACCTTC.

The chain links TRBV28 to TRBJ2-3; 13 bases align to TRBD2. The CDR3 is made up of 15 amino acids. The germline V gene encodes CDR1 MDHEN and CDR2 SYDVKM. The junction had 2 bases not matched to a gene; V was cut back by 4 bases and J by 4 bases. The CDR3 DNA sequence: TGTGCCAGCAGTTGGACTAGCGGGAGTTCAGATACGCAGTATTTT. Translated: CASSWTSGSSDTQYF.

The rearrangement joins TRBV7-2 to TRBJ1-6; D gene uncertain. Looked up from germline, CDR1 is SGHTA and CDR2 is FQGNSA. CDR3 length equals 13 residues. V shed 1 base and J shed 9 bases, with 7 bases lying between them. The CDR3 loop reads CASSLDWGSPLHF. CDR3 bases: TGTGCCAGCAGCTTAGACTGGGGTTCACCCCTCCACTTT.

This clone was picked up one time. This chain uses TRBV6-2 or TRBV6-3 with TRBJ2-7, with D uncertain. The CDR3 totals 16 residues. The ends were cut back, 0 bases at V and 0 bases at J, with 12 bases in the middle. Germline V gene sequence: CDR1 MNHEY, CDR2 SVGEGT. The CDR3 coding sequence is TGTGCCAGCAGTTACTCGCCAGACCCCAGCTCCTACGAGCAGTACTTC. It codes for CASSYSPDPSSYEQYF.

CDR3 sequence: CASSPVNNYGYTF. The DNA of the CDR3 is TGTGCCAGCTCACCGGTGAACAACTATGGCTACACCTTC. The V and J genes are TRBV18 and TRBJ1-2, with D unresolved. CDR3 length: 13 residues. With 3 bases removed from V and 2 bases from J, the gap between germline ends came to 7 bases. CDR1 and CDR2 (germline): KGHSH, LQKENI. Full variable domain (outside the CDR3, taken from reference TRBV18 and TRBJ1-2): NAGVMQNPRHLVRRRGQEARLRCSPMKGHSHVYWYRQLPEEGLKFMVYLQKENIIDESGMPKERFSAEFPKEGPSILRIQQVVRGDSAAYFCASSPVNNYGYTFGSGTRLTVV.

This clone has a handful of counts. The chain joins TRBV4-2 to TRBJ1-1; D remains ambiguous. V was clipped by 0 bases and J by 5 bases, with 7 bases between them. Germline values: CDR1 LGHNA, CDR2 YNFKEQ. The CDR3 totals 13 residues. CDR3 DNA sequence: TGTGCCAGCAGCCAAGAGCGGGGAACTGAAGCTTTCTTT. Its translation: CASSQERGTEAFF.

This clone has only one observation. V usage is TRBV7-9 and J usage is TRBJ1-2; the match to TRBD1 covers 8 bases. V trimming: 3 bases; J trimming: 1 base; junction bases outside the gene matches: 16. Germline CDR1 and CDR2: SEHNR and FQNEAQ (reference sequence). The CDR3 sequence is 19 residues long. The CDR3, as DNA: TGTGCCAGCAGCTTTTTGTCGAGACAGGGGCCCCCCTTTAACTATGGCTACACCTTC. Its translation is CASSFLSRQGPPFNYGYTF.

The V call is TRBV11-2, the J call TRBJ2-1, with a tentative D call TRBD1 (5 bases). V was pared by 3 bases and J by 5 bases, with 17 bases between. Germline assignment: CDR1 SGHAT and CDR2 FQNNGV. This CDR3 is 16 amino acids long. The CDR3 DNA reads as TGTGCCAGCAGCTTCACAGGCCTTTCTAATGACAATGAGCAGTTCTTC. Translating gives CASSFTGLSNDNEQFF.

This chain joins TRBV6-1 and TRBJ2-3; D possibly uses TRBD1 or TRBD2 (5 bases each). CDR3 length: 17 amino acids. Per germline, CDR1 MNHNS and CDR2 SASEGT. Trimming pared 1 base from V and 0 bases from J, leaving 14 bases between. The CDR3 DNA sequence: TGTGCCAGCAGTGAAGAAGTCCCAGGGAGTAGCACAGATACGCAGTATTTT. It translates to CASSEEVPGSSTDTQYF.

The chain uses TRBV7-8 and TRBJ2-1; 8 positions match TRBD1. Germline lookup yields CDR1 SGHVS and CDR2 FQNEAQ. V shed 3 bases and J 7 bases; nucleotides not matched to a gene: 5. This CDR3 spans 14 amino acids. CDR3 coding DNA: TGTGCCAGCAGCTTCTCAGGGGGCCCTAATGAGCAGTTCTTC. Residues: CASSFSGGPNEQFF.

This chain joins TRBV9 and TRBJ1-1; perhaps TRBD1 as D (5 bases). The germline gives CDR1 SGDLS, CDR2 YYNGEE. The CDR3 is made up of 18 amino acids. Trimming took off 0 bases at V and 0 bases at J, with 18 bases between the two ends. The CDR3 DNA reads TGTGCCAGCAGCGTAGCTGCCACCGGGACGGTGATGAACACTGAAGCTTTCTTT. Translated, it gives CASSVAATGTVMNTEAFF.

The chain recombines TRBV28 with TRBJ2-7, with D possibly being TRBD1 (6 bases). Germline loops: CDR1 MDHEN, CDR2 SYDVKM. This CDR3 comprises 15 residues. Between the trimmed V and J ends, which lost 6 bases and 0 bases, there was a span of 15 bases. CDR3 residues: CASREQGPSSYEQYF. The CDR3 region has the DNA TGTGCCAGCAGGGAACAGGGCCCGAGCTCCTACGAGCAGTACTTC.

This rearrangement joins TRBV28 to TRBJ2-5; 9 bases are a match to TRBD2. Trimming took 6 bases from V and 4 from J; bases not matched to a gene: 15. The CDR3 contains 17 residues. The germline V gene encodes CDR1 MDHEN and CDR2 SYDVKM. The CDR3 region has the DNA TGTGCCAGCAGCCCCGTCGGCGGGAGGGCCATGCGAGAGACCCAGTACTTC. This encodes CASSPVGGRAMRETQYF.

The V call is TRBV7-8, the J call TRBJ2-5; D is possibly TRBD2 (6 bases). V was cut by 7 bases and J by 0 bases, with 9 bases left in between. The germline gives CDR1 SGHVS, CDR2 FQNEAQ. This CDR3 comprises 13 residues. In DNA, the CDR3 is TGTGCCAGCATTGGGAGGTACCAAGAGACCCAGTACTTC. This codes for CASIGRYQETQYF.

The CDR3 sequence: CATVEGLSGNTIYF. The CDR3 coding sequence is TGTGCCACGGTAGAGGGCCTCTCTGGAAACACCATATATTTT. The V gene is TRBV24-1, the J gene TRBJ1-3; D is uncertain. The CDR3 is 14 residues long. Trimming took 10 bases from V and 0 from J, leaving 12 bases between them. Germline V gene data show CDR1 as KGHDR and CDR2 as SFDVKD.

The V and J genes are TRBV4-3 and TRBJ2-5; D is unresolved. V lost 0 bases to trimming and J lost 1 base, with 9 bases between them. The CDR3 length is 15 residues. Germline lookup yields CDR1 LGHNA and CDR2 YSLEER. The DNA of the CDR3 is TGCGCCAGCAGCCAAGACCCAATGTTCCAAGAGACCCAGTACTTC. Translated: CASSQDPMFQETQYF.

The chain employs TRBV27 and TRBJ2-1; 11 nucleotides line up with TRBD2. The CDR3 length is 18 residues. J lost 4 bases, V lost 3 bases, and 11 bases had no gene match. Germline V gene lookup returns CDR1 MNHEY and CDR2 SMNVEV (reference sequence). The CDR3 loop is CASSFRRGTSGFYNEQFF. For the CDR3, the DNA is TGTGCCAGCAGTTTTCGAAGAGGGACTAGCGGCTTTTACAATGAGCAGTTCTTC.

This chain's CDR3 is CASSLAEFSTGELFF. CDR3 sequence (DNA): TGTGCCAGCAGTCTAGCGGAATTCAGCACCGGGGAGCTGTTTTTT. This chain joins TRBV28 and TRBJ2-2; 7 nucleotides line up with TRBD2. The V gene's germline CDR1 is MDHEN and CDR2 SYDVKM. The CDR3 is 15 residues long. V lost 5 bases, J lost 4 bases, and 7 bases stayed unmatched.

Note on this clone: A read error may account for a junction end that differs from germline. V is TRBV7-7 and J is TRBJ2-7; possible D gene TRBD2, 6 bases. Germline V CDR1 and CDR2: SSHAT, FNYEAQ (reference sequence). This CDR3 comprises 15 residues. CDR3 amino acids: CASSLGTGTGYEQYF. Written as DNA, the CDR3 is TGTGCTAGCAGCTTAGGAACCGGGACTGGCTACGAGCAGTACTTC.

This clone appeared once. V is TRBV5-1 and J is TRBJ2-7; 12 bases map to TRBD2. V dropped 2 bases and J dropped 5; count of bases not matched to a gene: 8. Germline-derived CDR1 and CDR2 are SGHRS and YFSETQ. CDR3 length: 16 amino acids. CDR3 sequence (DNA): TGCGCCAGCAGCTTACGGGTTAGACTAGCGGGAGACGAGCAGTACTTC. Encoded protein: CASSLRVRLAGDEQYF.